This section outlines one TCR beta chain sequence together with its context. Its antigen is unknown. This specimen belongs to a study of a mutant IDH1 vaccine in newly diagnosed glioma. Study-wide context: Weeks 1, 3, 5, 7, 11, 15, 19 and 23 were when patients received their eight vaccinations. Patients began vaccination 4-6 weeks after radiotherapy alone, or with temozolomide cycles. Pretreatment consisted of radiotherapy, temozolomide, or both, with most receiving both.

V lost 6 bases, J lost 2 bases, and 10 bases lay in between. CDR1 is SEHNR and CDR2 is FQNEAQ in the germline V gene (reference sequence). The CDR3 extends over 13 amino acids. The assay was immunoSEQ multiplex PCR, and TCRdb's table has in-frame clones only and misses some. The sample lists about 44,000 clones; more than 85% were seen once. Noted time point: week 23, last vaccination. What each vaccine dose contained was 300 ug of mutant IDH1 20-mer peptide, accompanied by topical imiquimod. Study-wide points: The occurrence of vaccine-induced immune responses was seen in around 93% of patients.

The chain combines TRBV7-9 with TRBJ1-1; D remains unclear. Sequencing used PBMCs, obtained from a glioma patient whose treatment included an IDH1 peptide vaccine. This TCR derives from a man aged 50 to 59 with glioma. CDR3 in amino acids: CASRESGNTEAFF. CDR3 DNA sequence: TGTGCCAGCAGGGAGTCCGGTAACACTGAAGCTTTCTTT.